This T cell receptor (beta chain) was captured by sequencing in a study of cytomegalovirus exposure and HLA in healthy donors. Amplification used 60 Vbeta primers and 13 Jbeta primers. The method was immunoSEQ multiplex PCR; TCRdb's version includes in-frame clones alone and lacks a portion of them. Here the sample spans more than 150,000 clones, more than 75% being singletons. V dropped 5 bases and J dropped 5 bases, with 12 bases sitting between them. The CDR3 extends over 12 amino acids. Germline CDR1 SQVTM, CDR2 ANQGSEA. The sample consisted of PBMCs. The chain couples TRBV29-1 to TRBJ2-5, with a weak D call TRBD2 (6 bases). This clonotype was sampled from a girl less than two years old in good health and CMV-seronegative. CDR3 DNA sequence: TGCAGCGTTAGAGGGGCGGGGGAGACCCAGTACTTC. It translates to CSVRGAGETQYF.